This TCR beta chain was sequenced for a study of T cells in localized non-small cell lung cancer. Study-level points and caveats: A median of 57 clones ranked among the top 100 in tumor appeared in adjacent lung.

Sequencing used immunoSEQ multiplex PCR; TCRdb keeps in-frame clones, though not all of them. The sample yields more than 15,000 clones, roughly 81% seen once. CDR1 is MDHEN, CDR2 SYDVKM, per germline. The CDR3 is 12 amino acids. Trimming removed 3 bases from V and 8 bases from J, with 10 bases in between. This clone was seen more than once but under ten times. Its target is not known. This TCR was sampled from a male donor at least 60 years old with stage I lung adenocarcinoma. The chain carries TRBV28 and TRBJ1-1; D not resolved. The sample consisted of peripheral blood, taken before any cancer treatment. CDR3 in amino acids: CASSLGYPEAFF. In nucleotides, the CDR3 is TGTGCCAGCAGTTTGGGCTACCCCGAAGCTTTCTTT.